The clone carrying this T cell receptor beta chain has a single count. Germline V gene data show CDR1 as SEHNR and CDR2 as FQNEAQ (reference sequence). The CDR3 sequence is 17 residues long. The J segment lost 0 bases and the V segment lost 5 bases, leaving 7 bases of the junction unmatched. This specimen belongs to a study of blood T cell repertoires in COVID-19. Per the original data handling: By means of reference gene primer amplification, nucleated cell counts were estimated. Profiling relied on immunoSEQ multiplex PCR, and the TCRdb table lists in-frame clones only, not all of them. The V and J calls and clone size were taken over from that table, and D and trimming were inferred from the DNA. The sample shows 250,000 or so clones, about nine tenths of them seen only once. All enrollees were roughly 18 to 89 years old and from 20 to 30 US areas. Categorization into cohorts depended on clinical history that participants reported.

This receptor was taken from a woman between 18 and 30 years old who had recovered from COVID-19. Sequencing was carried out using PBMCs or T cells enriched from blood (not recorded which). The chain is built from TRBV7-9 and TRBJ1-2, with 12 positions matching TRBD1. The CDR3 spells CASSQTGQGAANYGYTF. The CDR3 coding sequence is TGTGCCAGCAGCCAGACGGGACAGGGGGCCGCTAACTATGGCTACACCTTC.